A selection of T cell receptor beta chains follows, all from one sample in a study of graft-versus-host responses after intestinal transplantation. Clones were read by immunoSEQ multiplex PCR, and TCRdb kept only the in-frame ones, dropping some. The sample shows tens of thousands of clones, roughly 84% of them seen only once. Their target antigens are unknown. Sequenced material: unstimulated CD8+ T cells sorted from spleen or lymph node cells, taken before transplant. Receptors were obtained from a human donor who was the organ donor for an intestinal transplant. Each CDR3 is given with its conserved first and last residue. Each record gives: clone size, D gene, J gene, V gene, CDR3 DNA, CDR3 protein. A D gene is named only where the DNA matches it firmly. The size entry is marked missing in some rows and otherwise reads once, few, many or a size class.

abundance: few; d_gene: NA; j_gene: TRBJ1-1; v_gene: TRBV10-3; CDR3nt: TGTGCCATCAGTGACCCAGGAAGGAACACTGAAGCTTTCTTT; CDR3aa: CAISDPGRNTEAFF
abundance: NA; d_gene: NA; j_gene: TRBJ2-5; v_gene: TRBV5-1; CDR3nt: TGCGCCAGCAGCTTGGAACCGGGGGAGTATAAAGAGACCCAGTACTTC; CDR3aa: CASSLEPGEYKETQYF
abundance: NA; d_gene: NA; j_gene: TRBJ2-5; v_gene: TRBV4-1; CDR3nt: TGCGCCAGCAGCAAGCGGGACACCGGGCAAGAGACCCAGTACTTC; CDR3aa: CASSKRDTGQETQYF
abundance: NA; d_gene: TRBD2; j_gene: TRBJ2-1; v_gene: TRBV2; CDR3nt: TGTGCCAGCAGTGATCCAGCGGGGGGGCTTAATGAGCAGTTCTTC; CDR3aa: CASSDPAGGLNEQFF
abundance: NA; d_gene: TRBD1; j_gene: TRBJ1-1; v_gene: TRBV9; CDR3nt: TGTGCCAGCAGCGCCACCTCAGGGGGCGCGGGGCCCAGGGGTGCGACTTTCTTT; CDR3aa: CASSATSGGAGPRGATFF
abundance: NA; d_gene: TRBD1; j_gene: TRBJ1-1; v_gene: TRBV2; CDR3nt: TGTGCCAGCAGGACGACAGGGCGGAACACTGAAGCTTTCTTT; CDR3aa: CASRTTGRNTEAFF
abundance: NA; d_gene: NA; j_gene: TRBJ2-1; v_gene: TRBV9; CDR3nt: TGTGCCAGCAGCCCCGGACGGGGGCTCTGGGATGAGCAGTTCTTC; CDR3aa: CASSPGRGLWDEQFF
abundance: once; d_gene: NA; j_gene: TRBJ2-5; v_gene: TRBV27; CDR3nt: TGTGCCAGCAGCCCCGGGACTCAGTACCAAGAGACCCAGTACTTC; CDR3aa: CASSPGTQYQETQYF
abundance: NA; d_gene: TRBD1; j_gene: TRBJ1-6; v_gene: TRBV6-1; CDR3nt: TGTGCCAGCAGTGAAGGGGACAGCGCTTCACCCCTCCACTTT; CDR3aa: CASSEGDSASPLHF
abundance: few; d_gene: TRBD1; j_gene: TRBJ1-2; v_gene: TRBV28; CDR3nt: TGTGCCAGCAGTTTCCCGGGACAGGGTTTGGACTATGGCTACACCTTC; CDR3aa: CASSFPGQGLDYGYTF
abundance: NA; d_gene: NA; j_gene: TRBJ1-2; v_gene: TRBV6-6; CDR3nt: TGTGCCAGCAGGCCTAGAAGTGACTATGGCTACACCTTC; CDR3aa: CASRPRSDYGYTF
abundance: NA; d_gene: TRBD1; j_gene: TRBJ2-7; v_gene: TRBV6-1; CDR3nt: TGTGCCAGCAGAGGACAGGGCCACACGACCTACGAGCAGTACTTC; CDR3aa: CASRGQGHTTYEQYF
abundance: NA; d_gene: TRBD2; j_gene: TRBJ2-2; v_gene: TRBV6-1; CDR3nt: TGTGCCAGCAGTCGACTAGCGGATACTACCGGGGAGCTGTTTTTT; CDR3aa: CASSRLADTTGELFF
abundance: NA; d_gene: NA; j_gene: TRBJ1-5; v_gene: TRBV30; CDR3nt: TGTGCCTGGGACGCAGGGGTAGGTAATCAGCCCCAGCATTTT; CDR3aa: CAWDAGVGNQPQHF
abundance: NA; d_gene: NA; j_gene: TRBJ2-7; v_gene: TRBV10-3; CDR3nt: TGTGCCATCAGTTACCACGGGACCCCCCTCGAGCAGTACTTC; CDR3aa: CAISYHGTPLEQYF
abundance: NA; d_gene: TRBD1; j_gene: TRBJ1-1; v_gene: TRBV6-1; CDR3nt: TGTGCCAGCAGTGAAGGGACAGGGGGCACTGAAGCTTTCTTT; CDR3aa: CASSEGTGGTEAFF
abundance: NA; d_gene: TRBD1; j_gene: TRBJ1-2; v_gene: TRBV28; CDR3nt: TGTGCCAGCAGTTGGACAGGTGCTATGTGGGGCACCTTC; CDR3aa: CASSWTGAMWGTF
abundance: NA; d_gene: TRBD1; j_gene: TRBJ1-4; v_gene: TRBV7-9; CDR3nt: TGTGCCAGCAGCCTACCGGGACAGCTAAATGAAAAACTGTTTTTT; CDR3aa: CASSLPGQLNEKLFF
abundance: NA; d_gene: TRBD1; j_gene: TRBJ1-5; v_gene: TRBV27; CDR3nt: TGTGCCTCCCGTGAGGGGGCTAGCAATCAGCCCCAGCATTTT; CDR3aa: CASREGASNQPQHF
abundance: NA; d_gene: NA; j_gene: TRBJ2-7; v_gene: TRBV28; CDR3nt: TGTGCCAGCAGTGCAGAGGCGCTCTCCTACGAGCAGTACTTC; CDR3aa: CASSAEALSYEQYF
abundance: NA; d_gene: NA; j_gene: TRBJ1-2; v_gene: TRBV4-1; CDR3nt: TGCGCCAGCAGCCAAGATAGCACAGGGAGTGGTGGCTACACCTTC; CDR3aa: CASSQDSTGSGGYTF
abundance: medium-sized; d_gene: NA; j_gene: TRBJ1-5; v_gene: TRBV28; CDR3nt: TGTGCCAGCAGTTTGGGAGAGTGGCTACAGCCCCAGCATTTT; CDR3aa: CASSLGEWLQPQHF
abundance: NA; d_gene: NA; j_gene: TRBJ2-3; v_gene: TRBV9; CDR3nt: TGTGCCAGCAGCGTAGAAGGGGGGCAGAGCACAGATACGCAGTATTTT; CDR3aa: CASSVEGGQSTDTQYF
abundance: NA; d_gene: NA; j_gene: TRBJ1-1; v_gene: TRBV6-5; CDR3nt: TGTGCCAGCAGTTATAGCGAGATGAACACTGAAGCTTTCTTT; CDR3aa: CASSYSEMNTEAFF
abundance: NA; d_gene: NA; j_gene: TRBJ2-5; v_gene: TRBV29-1; CDR3nt: TGCAGCGTTGATAATAGGCTAGGCCCAGAGACCCAGTACTTC; CDR3aa: CSVDNRLGPETQYF
abundance: once; d_gene: NA; j_gene: TRBJ2-7; v_gene: TRBV5-1; CDR3nt: TGCGCCAGCAGCTCCCTAGGCGAGCAGTACTTC; CDR3aa: CASSSLGEQYF
abundance: NA; d_gene: NA; j_gene: TRBJ2-3; v_gene: TRBV5-1; CDR3nt: TGCGCCAGCAGCTTCGGAGATACGCAGTATTTT; CDR3aa: CASSFGDTQYF
abundance: NA; d_gene: NA; j_gene: TRBJ2-7; v_gene: TRBV6-1; CDR3nt: TGTGCCAGCAGCCTCACCTACGAGCAGTACTTC; CDR3aa: CASSLTYEQYF
abundance: NA; d_gene: NA; j_gene: TRBJ1-5; v_gene: TRBV29-1; CDR3nt: TGCAGCGTTGCACAGGGCATGAGCAATCAGCCCCAGCATTTT; CDR3aa: CSVAQGMSNQPQHF
abundance: NA; d_gene: NA; j_gene: TRBJ1-6; v_gene: TRBV25-1; CDR3nt: TGTGCCAGCAGTGACGGACCTCGACTTTCCTATAATTCACCCCTCCACTTT; CDR3aa: CASSDGPRLSYNSPLHF
abundance: NA; d_gene: NA; j_gene: TRBJ1-1; v_gene: TRBV10-2; CDR3nt: TGCGCCAGCAGTGAGTCGACTCTGGGGAACACTGAAGCTTTCTTT; CDR3aa: CASSESTLGNTEAFF
abundance: NA; d_gene: NA; j_gene: TRBJ2-7; v_gene: TRBV6-5; CDR3nt: TGTGCCAGCAGTTGGGGACATTCCTACGAGCAGTACTTC; CDR3aa: CASSWGHSYEQYF
abundance: NA; d_gene: TRBD2; j_gene: TRBJ2-1; v_gene: TRBV7-3; CDR3nt: TGTGCCAGCAGCTCCACCCCGGGACTAGCGGGGGCGTCTTACAATGAGCAGTTCTTC; CDR3aa: CASSSTPGLAGASYNEQFF
abundance: NA; d_gene: NA; j_gene: TRBJ2-7; v_gene: TRBV19; CDR3nt: TGTGCCAGTCAACAAGGGCCCGAGCAGTACTTC; CDR3aa: CASQQGPEQYF
abundance: NA; d_gene: TRBD1; j_gene: TRBJ1-2; v_gene: TRBV7-4; CDR3nt: TGTGCCAGCAGCTTAAAAGTCTTGTGGGACAGGGGAGGCGATGGCTACACCTTC; CDR3aa: CASSLKVLWDRGGDGYTF
abundance: NA; d_gene: NA; j_gene: TRBJ1-2; v_gene: TRBV18; CDR3nt: TGTGCCAGCTCACCAGGTTCAGGCCGTCGGTATGGCTACACCTTC; CDR3aa: CASSPGSGRRYGYTF
abundance: NA; d_gene: NA; j_gene: TRBJ2-7; v_gene: TRBV4-1; CDR3nt: TGCGCCAGCAGCCAATTCTCCATATTCTACGAGCAGTACTTC; CDR3aa: CASSQFSIFYEQYF
abundance: NA; d_gene: TRBD1; j_gene: TRBJ1-2; v_gene: TRBV30; CDR3nt: TGTGCCTGGAGTCCCGGACAGGGGAGTTATGGCTACACCTTC; CDR3aa: CAWSPGQGSYGYTF
abundance: few; d_gene: TRBD1; j_gene: TRBJ1-5; v_gene: TRBV6-6; CDR3nt: TGTGCCACCGCGACAGGGGATAACAATCAGCCCCAGCATTTT; CDR3aa: CATATGDNNQPQHF
abundance: few; d_gene: NA; j_gene: TRBJ2-2; v_gene: TRBV4-2; CDR3nt: TGTGCCAGCAGCCAAGCTACCGGGGAGCTGTTTTTT; CDR3aa: CASSQATGELFF
abundance: few; d_gene: NA; j_gene: TRBJ2-1; v_gene: TRBV28; CDR3nt: TGTGCCAGCAGTTTAGCCATCCCCAACAATGAGCAGTTCTTC; CDR3aa: CASSLAIPNNEQFF